This paragraph reports one TCR beta chain. V was shortened by 5 bases and J by 5 bases, with 20 bases between the two germline ends. Germline V lookup: CDR1 DFQATT, CDR2 SNEGSKA (reference sequence). The CDR3 spans 15 residues. The record originates from a study of CD8 T cells in Susac syndrome. About 0.45 to 1 ug RNA was reverse transcribed with random hexamers. TCRdb processed the immunoSEQ multiplex PCR reads anew with MiXCR; each CDR3 protein has one entry. The sample includes roughly 200,000 distinct CDR3 sequences, 90% to 97% of them seen just once. This chain links TRBV20-1 with TRBJ2-3; D is possibly TRBD1 (5 bases). The material sequenced was CD4+ T cells from PBMCs. The sequence derives from a human donor with multiple sclerosis. CDR3: CSASHPRVSVDTQYF. The CDR3 bases are TGCAGTGCTTCCCACCCCAGGGTCTCGGTAGATACGCAGTATTTT.